One T cell receptor (beta chain) is described in this entry. Its cognate antigen is unknown. The repertoire was sequenced with immunoSEQ multiplex PCR; TCRdb's copy has only in-frame clones and lacks some. The sample lists 130,000 to 150,000 clones; 91% were seen once. Germline CDR1 is MGHRA and CDR2 is YSYEKL. The CDR3 covers 14 residues. The germline V and J ends were trimmed by 6 bases and 0 bases, with 12 bases remaining between them. This sample is part of a study of T cell responses to AZD1222 COVID-19 vaccine. Study information: Pooling of second doses given at about 4 or about 12 weeks was done. Study-wide results and limits: Repertoires were sampled only after the peak T cell response. The breadth and depth of Spike-specific TCRs increased once two AZD1222 doses had been given. Donors skewed white British and female; clonal diversity was possibly underestimated.

This sequence joins TRBV4-1 and TRBJ2-7; D is unresolved. Sequencing was performed on peripheral blood, taken on day 0 of AZD1222 vaccination. This receptor was taken from an adult in good health. This CDR3 reads CASRRMGSSYEQYF. The CDR3 DNA reads as TGCGCCAGCAGGCGCATGGGTAGCTCCTACGAGCAGTACTTC.